The rows below give T cell receptor beta chains drawn from one sample of a study of tumor-infiltrating lymphocytes in primary liver carcinoma. Each CDR3 protein is one row after TCRdb ran MiXCR on the multiplex PCR reads. Of approximately 300,000 distinct CDR3 sequences detected, about 60% appear once; the ten largest clones hold about 9.4%. Sequences were obtained from peripheral blood. These receptors were obtained from a man aged 40-50 years with primary liver carcinoma and hepatitis B virus infection. Both conserved end residues are part of each CDR3. A D gene is named only where the DNA matches it firmly. Clone sizes are given selectively: once, few, many, or a class where the clone is expanded.

size | D | J | V | DNA | CDR3
many | TRBD2 | TRBJ2-1 | TRBV6-2/TRBV6-3 | TGTGCCAGCAGTTTGGCGGGAGTACAGTACAATGAGCAGTTCTTC | CASSLAGVQYNEQFF
many | . | TRBJ2-7 | TRBV6-2/TRBV6-3 | TGTGCCAGCAGTTACTCGCGCGGGACCTACGAGCAGTACTTC | CASSYSRGTYEQYF
. | . | TRBJ1-3 | TRBV5-1 | TGCGCCAGCAGCCCGGGTCCTGACAGGCATCGGGGAAACACCATATATTTT | CASSPGPDRHRGNTIYF
many | . | TRBJ2-5 | TRBV6-6 | TGTGCCAGCAGTTACTCAGGCCCAAGGAGCCAGTACTTC | CASSYSGPRSQYF
many | TRBD1 | TRBJ2-1 | TRBV5-1 | TGCGCCAGCAGCTTGGAGGACAGGTCCTACAATGAGCAGTTCTTC | CASSLEDRSYNEQFF
. | . | TRBJ2-7 | TRBV5-1 | TGCGCCAGCAGCTCGTTGGGGGGGACACAATTCTACGAGCAGTACTTC | CASSSLGGTQFYEQYF
. | . | TRBJ1-1 | TRBV18 | TGTGCCAGCTCTTGGCAGCGGAACACTGAAGCTTTATTT | CASSWQRNTEALF
many | TRBD1 | TRBJ2-1 | TRBV12-3/TRBV12-4 | TGTGCCAGCAGTTTGGGGGACAGCTCCTACAATGAGCAGTTCTTC | CASSLGDSSYNEQFF
. | TRBD1 | TRBJ2-1 | TRBV12-3/TRBV12-4 | TGTGCCAGCAGCTCTGGGACAGGGATAAGAGCCTATAATGGGCAGTTCTTC | CASSSGTGIRAYNGQFF
many | TRBD2 | TRBJ2-1 | TRBV11-2 | TGTGCCAGCAGCTTAGTACCTAGCGGGAGTCATCAGTTCTTC | CASSLVPSGSHQFF
. | . | TRBJ2-7 | TRBV11-2 | TGTGCCAGCAGCTTAGATGGCAGGCTCTGGGAGCAGTACTTC | CASSLDGRLWEQYF
many | TRBD1 | TRBJ1-1 | TRBV11-2 | TGTGCCAGCAGCCCTCGGACAGGGTCCATCACTGAAGCTTTCTTT | CASSPRTGSITEAFF
many | TRBD1 | TRBJ2-7 | TRBV6-2/TRBV6-3 | TGTGCCAGCAGTCCTATGGGGACAGGGACCGTACTAGAAGGCTACGAGCAGTACTTC | CASSPMGTGTVLEGYEQYF
. | TRBD2 | TRBJ2-3 | TRBV5-1 | TGCCCCAGCACCCGCGGGAGGGCCACAGATACGCAGTATTTT | CPSTRGRATDTQYF
many | TRBD1 | TRBJ1-1 | TRBV29-1 | TGCAGCGTTATCCTAGCCCGGACAGGGGGCCCGAACACTGAAGCTTTCTTT | CSVILARTGGPNTEAFF
once | . | TRBJ2-1 | TRBV11-2 | TGTGCCAACAGCTTAGATCCGGGCCCCTACAATGAACAGTTCTTC | CANSLDPGPYNEQFF
many | . | TRBJ2-7 | TRBV29-1 | TGCAGCGTTCGCAGCTACGAGCAGTACTTC | CSVRSYEQYF
once | TRBD1 | TRBJ2-1 | TRBV30 | TGTGCCTGGTGCAGGGGGCTCGGTGAGCAGTTCTTC | CAWCRGLGEQFF
few | . | TRBJ1-5 | TRBV28 | TGTGCCAGCAGTTTATGGAGTCAGCCCCAGCATTTT | CASSLWSQPQHF
many | TRBD1 | TRBJ1-2 | TRBV6-1 | TGTGCCAGCAGTGGTCCCGGGACAGTTTATGGCTACACCTTC | CASSGPGTVYGYTF
. | . | TRBJ2-5 | TRBV11-2 | TGTGTCAGCAGCTTAGTAGGAGGGGCCGAGACCCAGTACTTC | CVSSLVGGAETQYF
once | TRBD2 | TRBJ2-5 | TRBV11-2 | TGTGCCAGCAGCCTAGGACTAGCGGAAGAGACCCAGTACTTC | CASSLGLAEETQYF
few | TRBD2 | TRBJ2-1 | TRBV29-1 | TGCACGTGTAGCGGGAGTTGGGATGAGCGGTTCTTC | CTCSGSWDERFF
many | . | TRBJ1-1 | TRBV4-1 | TGCGCCAGCAGCCGGGGGGCCGGCACTGAAGCTTTCTTT | CASSRGAGTEAFF
. | . | TRBJ2-7 | TRBV12-3/TRBV12-4 | TGTGTCAGCACCCCCCTCGCCCGCAGGGATGGCGAGCAGTACTTC | CVSTPLARRDGEQYF
once | . | TRBJ2-1 | TRBV5-4 | TGTGCCAGCAGCCTGACTAATGGCGGGGGCGTATCCTACAATGAGCAGTTCTTC | CASSLTNGGGVSYNEQFF
. | . | TRBJ1-1 | TRBV10-2 | TGCGCCAGCAGTGTTTGGGGAGGGGACACTGAAGCTTTCTTT | CASSVWGGDTEAFF
few | TRBD1 | TRBJ1-1 | TRBV28 | TGTGCCAGCAGATCGACAGGGGAGAGGGAAGCTTTCTTT | CASRSTGEREAFF
few | TRBD1 | TRBJ2-1 | TRBV7-8 | TGTGCCAGCAGCATCAGACAGGGACCCTACAATGAGCAGTTCTTC | CASSIRQGPYNEQFF
. | TRBD2 | TRBJ2-5 | TRBV23-1 | TGCGCCAGCATTGGCCCCAGGACTAGCGGGAGTGAGACCCAGTACTTC | CASIGPRTSGSETQYF
. | . | TRBJ2-7 | TRBV10-3 | TGTGCCATCAGTGAGTCCCTCTGGGGAGGCGAGCAGTACTTC | CAISESLWGGEQYF
once | . | TRBJ1-3 | TRBV20-1 | TGCAGTGCTAGGTCGGGCAGCAACTCTGGAAACACCATATATTTT | CSARSGSNSGNTIYF
. | . | TRBJ2-7 | TRBV12-3/TRBV12-4 | TGTGCCAGCATGAGTCTGGATACCTACGAGCAGTACTTC | CASMSLDTYEQYF
. | . | TRBJ2-3 | TRBV28 | TGTGCCAGCGGATGGGATACGCAGTATTTT | CASGWDTQYF
. | . | TRBJ2-1 | TRBV28 | TGTGCCAGCAGCTCCACCGCCTACAATGAGCAGTTCTTC | CASSSTAYNEQFF
. | . | TRBJ2-5 | TRBV6-6 | TGTGGCAGCAGTTTCCGGGACCTCCCATGGTCAGAGACCCAGTACTTC | CGSSFRDLPWSETQYF
. | TRBD2 | TRBJ2-5 | TRBV11-2 | TGTGCCTGTAGCTTAAATAGCGGGAGGTCCCAAGAGACCCAGTACTTT | CACSLNSGRSQETQYF
once | . | TRBJ2-5 | TRBV9 | TGTGCCAGCAGCGTTAGCGGAAATGAAGAGACCCAGTACTTC | CASSVSGNEETQYF